The rows below give T cell receptor beta chains drawn from one sample of a study of T cells after yellow fever vaccination. TCRdb re-analysed the 5' RACE reads in MiXCR, keeping a single row per CDR3 protein. The sample has 250,000 to 350,000 distinct CDR3 sequences, around 7.3% seen once. The starting material was PBMCs, obtained around 45 days after the first yellow fever vaccination. The receptors originated from a man aged 18 to 30 who received the YFV17D yellow fever vaccine. CDR3s leave out the opening cysteine and the closing phenylalanine or tryptophan.

>TRBJ2-3|TRBV5-6
ASSNLARDRGVDTQY
>TRBJ2-7|TRBV28
ASSERGQTHEQY
>TRBJ1-2|TRBV18
ASSPAGDGNYGYT
>TRBJ2-5|TRBV7-9
ASSPPTGWWETQY
>TRBJ2-5|TRBV12-3/TRBV12-4
ASSSPMQGRGETQY
>TRBJ1-1|TRBV11-3
ASSRGGRAEAF
>TRBJ2-2|TRBV15
ATSSTGSGELF
>TRBJ1-4|TRBV4-3
ASSQDLADWVGDEKLF
>TRBJ2-2|TRBV9
ASSVDSGGPTGELF
>TRBJ2-4|TRBV18
ASSPRASALDGKNIQY
>TRBJ2-2|TRBV7-9
ASSSRQGGAGELF
>TRBJ1-6|TRBV7-9
ASSLGGAGSPLH
>TRBJ2-1|TRBV12-5
ASGWEPQGYNEQF
>TRBJ2-1|TRBV4-2
ASSPGLTYNEQF
>TRBJ1-1|TRBV7-9
ASSLGTGDTEAF
>TRBJ2-1|TRBV7-9
ASWTGGLYEQF
>TRBJ2-1|TRBV7-9
ASSFRRGHEQF
>TRBJ1-5|TRBV12-3/TRBV12-4
ASSSGGNRAQH
>TRBJ2-6|TRBV5-6
ASGSSSGANVLT
>TRBJ1-4|TRBV10-1
ASSEGQGATTNEKLF
>TRBJ1-1|TRBV19
ASSPGTARKAF
>TRBJ2-5|TRBV15
ATRGGGETQY
>TRBJ2-1|TRBV18
ASSPPGHNEQF
>TRBJ2-6|TRBV6-1
ASTRGGANVLT
>TRBJ1-2|TRBV5-1
ASSSNRDSQA
>TRBJ1-6|TRBV6-5
ASSYGQVINSPLH
>TRBJ1-4|TRBV5-1
ASATGQGNEKLF
>TRBJ2-7|TRBV7-9
ASSPQSYRDEQY
>TRBJ2-5|TRBV5-4
ASSSPPGERGGGETQY
>TRBJ2-5|TRBV5-1
ASSLAGTREETQY
>TRBJ1-2|TRBV9
ASSARTGGGYT
>TRBJ2-3|TRBV6-1
ASSTGSGMGGDTQY
>TRBJ1-1|TRBV6-5
ASKGQPNTEAF
>TRBJ2-1|TRBV20-1
SGARGARGTEQF
>TRBJ1-6|TRBV6-1
ASRPDRDSLGSYNSPLH
>TRBJ2-1|TRBV7-9
ASTRAGVWNEQF
>TRBJ1-6|TRBV4-3
ASSQGDRISPLH
>TRBJ2-7|TRBV11-2
ASSLWGQGPYEQY
>TRBJ2-7|TRBV10-2
ASSSTASEQY
>TRBJ1-2|TRBV20-1
SARAGSYGYT
>TRBJ2-5|TRBV9
ASSVDGRVSQETQY
>TRBJ2-6|TRBV5-1
ASSLAFSLANVLT
>TRBJ2-5|TRBV10-3
AISAHSGEETQY